The following is a T cell receptor (beta chain) sequence with its context. This table comes from immunoSEQ multiplex PCR, and its TCRdb copy is limited to in-frame clones, with some not included. The sample lists about 150,000 clones, about 88% occurring once. These data belong to a study of T cell responses to AZD1222 COVID-19 vaccine. The V end lost 3 bases, the J end lost 9 bases, and 12 bases lay between the germline ends. Germline assignment: CDR1 DFQATT and CDR2 SNEGSKA (reference sequence). The CDR3 is made up of 13 amino acids. J is TRBJ1-6 and V is TRBV20-1; the D is unclear. This sequence was found in an adult in good health. The sample consisted of peripheral blood, taken on day 0 of AZD1222 vaccination. The CDR3 DNA is TGCAGTGCTAGTTTTCACCGGGGTTCACCCCTCCACTTT. As protein: CSASFHRGSPLHF.